The following is a T cell receptor (beta chain) sequence with its context. This record comes from a study of blood T cell repertoires in COVID-19. Profiled with immunoSEQ multiplex PCR; TCRdb holds only in-frame clones, not every one. The table has more than 100,000 clones, roughly 84% seen once. Germline V gene data show CDR1 as LNHDA and CDR2 as SQIVND (reference sequence). V lost 5 bases and J 4 bases, leaving 15 bases between the germline ends. The CDR3 runs to 15 residues. The sample was peripheral blood. This sequence originates from a man in his sixties with acute or convalescent COVID-19. This chain uses TRBV19 with TRBJ2-1, with D perhaps matching TRBD2 (7 bases). The CDR3 loop is CASSLTGGPYNEQFF. CDR3 coding DNA: TGTGCCAGTAGTCTGACCGGGGGGCCATACAATGAGCAGTTCTTC.